These T cell receptor beta chains were read from a single sample in a study of OX40 agonist ivuxolimab in advanced cancers. The assay was immunoSEQ multiplex PCR, and TCRdb's table has in-frame clones only and misses some. The table includes 35,000 to 45,000 clones, 86% detected once. The specimen comprised CD4+ or CD8+ T cells sorted from blood, sampled in a trial of the OX40 agonist ivuxolimab. The receptors originated from an adult with an advanced solid tumor such as melanoma, head and neck, liver or kidney cancer. CDR3s include the opening cysteine and the closing phenylalanine or tryptophan. A D gene is named only where the DNA matches it firmly. Only part of the rows carry a size: once, few, many, or a class if the clone is expanded.

TRBV6-1	NA	NA	TRBJ2-1	TGTGCCAGCAGCGTTAGGGGACAAAAGTACAATGAGCAGTTCTTC	CASSVRGQKYNEQFF
TRBV6-5	NA	once	TRBJ1-5	TGTGCCAGCGCCTTGGGGGTTAGCAATCAGCCCCAGCATTTT	CASALGVSNQPQHF
TRBV7-9	NA	NA	TRBJ2-7	TGTGCCAGCAGACTCAGGGATGCCTACGAGCAGTACTTC	CASRLRDAYEQYF
TRBV9	NA	NA	TRBJ1-2	TGTGCCAGCAGAACAGGGTACGGCGACTATGGCTACACCTTC	CASRTGYGDYGYTF
TRBV7-9	TRBD1	medium-sized	TRBJ1-2	TGTGCCAGCAGCTTGTTGTGGACAGGGAACGGCTACACCTTC	CASSLLWTGNGYTF
TRBV2	NA	few	TRBJ2-7	TGTGCCAGCAGGGTCTACGAGCAGTACTTC	CASRVYEQYF
TRBV9	TRBD2	NA	TRBJ2-5	TGTGCCAGCAGCGCCCCGGGAGGCCCGTACCAAGAGACCCAGTACTTC	CASSAPGGPYQETQYF
TRBV4-1	NA	NA	TRBJ2-5	TGCGCCAGCAGCCACCTACTAGCCAAGGGAGAGACCCAGTACTTC	CASSHLLAKGETQYF
TRBV7-2	TRBD2	NA	TRBJ2-1	TGTGCCAGCAGCTTACTAGCGGGGGGGCCCAATGAGCAGTTCTTC	CASSLLAGGPNEQFF
TRBV6-1	NA	NA	TRBJ2-1	TGTGCCAGCATTTGGGGGAACAATGAGCAGTTCTTC	CASIWGNNEQFF
TRBV11-2	TRBD2	NA	TRBJ2-4	TGTGCCAGCAGCTCCGGACTAGCGGGAGGGCCATCAAACATTCAGTACTTC	CASSSGLAGGPSNIQYF
TRBV11-2	NA	NA	TRBJ1-3	TGTGCCAGCAGCTTATCTCCGGGAAACACCATATATTTT	CASSLSPGNTIYF
TRBV25-1	NA	few	TRBJ1-5	TGTGCCAGCAGTGTCGGGATTTCGCCCCAGCATTTT	CASSVGISPQHF
TRBV6-1	NA	NA	TRBJ1-2	TGCCAAGGGGGGCTCATTAACTATGGCTACACCTTC	CQGGLINYGYTF
TRBV4-2	TRBD1	NA	TRBJ2-4	TGTGCCAGCAGCCAAGACGTTACTAACAGGGGTAGGGACAAAAACATTCAGTACTTC	CASSQDVTNRGRDKNIQYF
TRBV4-3	NA	NA	TRBJ2-1	TGCGCCAGCAGCCAAGATACCAGCCGGGAGCAGTTCTTC	CASSQDTSREQFF
TRBV9	NA	medium-sized	TRBJ2-3	TGTGCCAGCAGCCCCTATGCCGGGGCGGACACAGATACGCAGTATTTT	CASSPYAGADTDTQYF
TRBV11-2	TRBD1	NA	TRBJ1-1	TGTGCCAGCAGCTTGGCAGGGGGCGATGGGGGCACTGAAGCTTTCTTT	CASSLAGGDGGTEAFF
TRBV27	NA	NA	TRBJ2-2	TGTGCCAGCAGTTTGAGAACCGGGGAGCTGTTTTTT	CASSLRTGELFF
TRBV10-3	NA	NA	TRBJ1-6	TGTGCCATCAGCCGGAACACAGGTTTCAATTCACCCCTCCACTTT	CAISRNTGFNSPLHF
TRBV19	NA	NA	TRBJ2-2	TGTGCCAGTAGCCCGCTTTTAATCCCCGGGGAGCTGTTTTTT	CASSPLLIPGELFF
TRBV14	TRBD2	NA	TRBJ2-5	TGTGCCAGCAGCCCTAGGACTAGCGGGAACGATCAACAAGTTACCCAGTACTTC	CASSPRTSGNDQQVTQYF